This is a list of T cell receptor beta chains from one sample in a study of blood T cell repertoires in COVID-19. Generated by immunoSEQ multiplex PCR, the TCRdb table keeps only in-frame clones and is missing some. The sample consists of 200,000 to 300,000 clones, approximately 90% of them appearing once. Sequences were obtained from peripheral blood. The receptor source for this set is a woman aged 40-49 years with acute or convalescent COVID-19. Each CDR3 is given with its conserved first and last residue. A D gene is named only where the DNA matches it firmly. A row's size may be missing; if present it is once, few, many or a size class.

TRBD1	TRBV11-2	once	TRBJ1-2	CASSQGGISRSGYTF	TGTGCCAGCAGCCAGGGGGGCATATCTCGATCGGGCTACACCTTC
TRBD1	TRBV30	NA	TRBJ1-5	CAWSDGQGPGNQPQHF	TGTGCCTGGAGCGACGGACAGGGCCCCGGCAATCAGCCCCAGCATTTT
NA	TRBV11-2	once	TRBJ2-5	CASSLGFARGTQYF	TGTGCCAGCAGCTTAGGGTTTGCCCGGGGGACCCAGTACTTC
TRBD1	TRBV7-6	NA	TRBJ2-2	CASSFYRGYNTGELFF	TGTGCCAGCAGCTTTTACAGGGGTTACAACACCGGGGAGCTGTTTTTT
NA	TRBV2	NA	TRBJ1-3	CASRDSGPGNTIYF	TGTGCCAGCAGAGACAGCGGGCCTGGAAACACCATATATTTT
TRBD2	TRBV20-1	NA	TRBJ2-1	CSASIAGLNEQFF	TGCAGTGCTAGTATAGCGGGGCTTAATGAGCAGTTCTTC
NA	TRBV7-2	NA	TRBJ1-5	CASSRQGRNNQPQHF	TGTGCCAGCAGCCGTCAGGGTCGGAACAATCAGCCCCAGCATTTT
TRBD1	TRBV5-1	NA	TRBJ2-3	CASRAQGARDTQYF	TGCGCCAGCAGAGCCCAGGGGGCGCGAGATACGCAGTATTTT
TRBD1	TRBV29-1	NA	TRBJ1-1	CSVHPGGTEAFF	TGCAGCGTTCACCCAGGGGGCACTGAAGCTTTCTTT
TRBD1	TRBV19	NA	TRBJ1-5	CASSGTGGRGNQPQHF	TGTGCCAGTAGTGGGACAGGGGGCAGGGGCAATCAGCCCCAGCATTTT
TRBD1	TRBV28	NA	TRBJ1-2	CASSSYGGGGF	TGTGCCAGCAGTTCCTATGGAGGGGGCGGCTTC
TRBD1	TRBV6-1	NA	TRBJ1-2	CASSEGQGRTF	TGTGCCAGCAGTGAGGGACAGGGACGCACCTTC
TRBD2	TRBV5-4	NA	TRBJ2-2	CASSHASGLTNTGELFF	TGTGCCAGCAGCCACGCCTCGGGACTAACGAACACCGGGGAGCTGTTTTTT
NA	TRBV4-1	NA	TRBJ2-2	CASSQGRGLSGGTGELFF	TGCGCCAGCAGCCAGGGGCGGGGGCTCTCCGGGGGCACCGGGGAGCTGTTTTTT
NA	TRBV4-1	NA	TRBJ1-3	CASSPPTSGTQSGNTIYF	TGCGCCAGCAGCCCGCCGACGTCCGGGACACAGTCAGGAAACACCATATATTTT
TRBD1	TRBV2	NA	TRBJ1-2	CASSRQGLGYTF	TGTGCCAGCAGCCGACAGGGGTTAGGCTACACCTTC
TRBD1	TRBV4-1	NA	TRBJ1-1	CASSHNTATGGSAEAFF	TGCGCCAGCAGCCACAATACCGCGACAGGGGGATCAGCTGAAGCTTTCTTT
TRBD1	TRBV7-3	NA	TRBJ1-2	CASSPDRVVYTF	TGTGCCAGCAGCCCGGACAGGGTAGTCTACACCTTC
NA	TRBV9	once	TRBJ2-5	CASSARPAGGGNSRVQETQYF	TGTGCCAGCAGCGCCCGACCAGCAGGAGGTGGTAATTCTCGGGTCCAAGAGACCCAGTACTTC
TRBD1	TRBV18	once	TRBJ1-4	CASSHEQGAYEKLFF	TGTGCCAGCTCACATGAACAGGGGGCATATGAAAAACTGTTTTTT
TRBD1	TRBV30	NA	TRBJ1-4	CAWSVPGGEKLFF	TGTGCCTGGAGTGTACCAGGGGGTGAAAAACTGTTTTTT
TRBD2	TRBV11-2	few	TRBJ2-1	CASSLDLAGFEQFF	TGTGCCAGCAGCTTAGATTTAGCGGGGTTTGAGCAGTTCTTC
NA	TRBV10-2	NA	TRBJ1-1	CASSQGGVTQAFF	TGCGCCAGCAGTCAAGGGGGGGTAACGCAGGCTTTCTTT
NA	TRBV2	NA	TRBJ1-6	CASSESWLAGGSLHF	TGTGCCAGCAGTGAAAGTTGGTTAGCGGGGGGATCTCTCCACTTT
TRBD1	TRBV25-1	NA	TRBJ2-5	CASTTTGEWSAQYF	TGTGCCAGCACCACGACAGGGGAATGGTCGGCCCAGTACTTC
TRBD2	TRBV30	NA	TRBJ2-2	CAWSLLAAGELFF	TGTGCCTGGAGTCTTCTAGCGGCCGGGGAGCTGTTTTTT
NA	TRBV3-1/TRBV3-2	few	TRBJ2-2	CASSQSQITGELFF	TGTGCCAGCAGCCAAAGCCAAATAACCGGGGAGCTGTTTTTT
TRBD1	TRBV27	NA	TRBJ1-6	CASSLSVRGNTSPLHF	TGTGCCAGCAGTTTATCTGTCAGGGGGAACACTTCACCCCTCCACTTT
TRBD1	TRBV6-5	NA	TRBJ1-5	CASSYSSRTGHQPQHF	TGTGCCAGCAGTTACTCGAGTCGGACAGGGCACCAGCCCCAGCATTTT
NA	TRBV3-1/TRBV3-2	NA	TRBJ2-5	CASSQEGGPQETQYF	TGTGCCAGCAGCCAGGAGGGGGGGCCTCAAGAGACCCAGTACTTC
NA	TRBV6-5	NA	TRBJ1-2	CASSYGTGTYGYTF	TGTGCCAGCAGTTACGGTACGGGAACCTATGGCTACACCTTC
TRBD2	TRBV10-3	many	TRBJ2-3	CAVGTSGGTSTDTQYF	TGTGCCGTTGGGACTAGCGGGGGGACCAGCACAGATACGCAGTATTTT
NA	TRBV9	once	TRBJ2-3	CASSVALRTDTQYF	TGTGCCAGCAGCGTAGCACTTCGCACAGATACGCAGTATTTT
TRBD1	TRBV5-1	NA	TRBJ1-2	CASSFLTGGTDSYGYTF	TGCGCCAGCAGCTTTTTGACAGGGGGAACTGATAGCTATGGCTACACCTTC
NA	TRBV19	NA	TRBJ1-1	CASSMVGRGTEAFF	TGTGCCAGTAGTATGGTGGGGCGGGGGACTGAAGCTTTCTTT
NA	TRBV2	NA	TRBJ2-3	CAITARRGSTDTQYF	TGTGCCATCACAGCGCGGCGGGGAAGCACAGATACGCAGTATTTT
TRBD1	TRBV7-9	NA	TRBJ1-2	CATQDRENYGYTF	TGTGCCACCCAGGACAGGGAGAACTATGGCTACACCTTC
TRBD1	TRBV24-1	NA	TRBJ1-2	CATSDWDREYGYTF	TGTGCCACCAGTGACTGGGACAGGGAATATGGCTACACCTTC
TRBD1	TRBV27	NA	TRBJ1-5	CASSTGQGSNQPQHF	TGTGCCAGCAGTACCGGACAGGGTAGCAATCAGCCCCAGCATTTT
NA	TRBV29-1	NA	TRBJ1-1	CSVQEQGNTEAFF	TGCAGCGTTCAAGAGCAGGGGAACACTGAAGCTTTCTTT
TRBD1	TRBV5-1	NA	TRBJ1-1	CASQPGTGATEAFF	TGCGCCAGCCAACCCGGGACAGGGGCCACTGAAGCTTTCTTT
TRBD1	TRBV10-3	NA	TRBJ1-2	CAISESGTGVYGYTF	TGTGCCATCAGTGAGTCTGGGACAGGGGTCTATGGCTACACCTTC
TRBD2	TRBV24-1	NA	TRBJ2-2	CATSDPRGAGELFF	TGTGCCACCAGTGACCCCCGGGGGGCCGGGGAGCTGTTTTTT
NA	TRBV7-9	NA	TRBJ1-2	CASSPRLRHGYTF	TGTGCCAGCAGCCCACGACTGCGCCATGGCTACACCTTC
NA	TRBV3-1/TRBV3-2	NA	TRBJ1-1	CASSPLAGDTEAFF	TGTGCCAGCAGCCCATTAGCAGGGGACACTGAAGCTTTCTTT
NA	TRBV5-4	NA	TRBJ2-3	CASRMAGRRGTDTQYF	TGTGCCAGCAGAATGGCAGGCCGCAGGGGAACAGATACGCAGTATTTT
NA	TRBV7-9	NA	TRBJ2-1	CASSISTAYNEQFF	TGTGCCAGCAGCATCTCGACAGCTTACAATGAGCAGTTCTTC
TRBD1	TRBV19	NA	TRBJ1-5	CASSPDRGFSNQPQHF	TGTGCCAGTAGTCCGGACAGGGGCTTTAGCAATCAGCCCCAGCATTTT
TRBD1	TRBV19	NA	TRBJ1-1	CASSIGQGTEAFF	TGTGCCAGTAGTATAGGACAGGGGACTGAAGCTTTCTTT
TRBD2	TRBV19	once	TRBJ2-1	CASSMRSSGAGTYNEQFF	TGTGCCAGTAGTATGAGATCGAGCGGGGCGGGGACCTACAATGAGCAGTTCTTC
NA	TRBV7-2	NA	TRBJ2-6	CASSLSPGANVLTF	TGTGCCAGCAGCTTATCTCCTGGGGCCAACGTCCTGACTTTC
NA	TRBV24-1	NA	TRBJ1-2	CATSDLTGGGVEGYTF	TGTGCCACCAGTGATTTGACGGGGGGCGGAGTTGAAGGCTACACCTTC
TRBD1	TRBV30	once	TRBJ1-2	CAWSGQGGGYTF	TGTGCCTGGAGTGGACAGGGTGGTGGCTACACCTTC
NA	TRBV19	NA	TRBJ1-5	CASSIARDNQPQHF	TGTGCCAGTAGTATAGCCAGGGACAATCAGCCCCAGCATTTT
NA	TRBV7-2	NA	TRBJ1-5	CASSLREDTQPQHF	TGTGCCAGCAGCTTAAGAGAAGACACGCAGCCCCAGCATTTT
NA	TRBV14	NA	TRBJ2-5	CASSQDLSETQYF	TGTGCCAGCAGCCAAGACCTTAGTGAGACCCAGTACTTC
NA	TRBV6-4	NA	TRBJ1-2	CASSDSIDSRDGYTF	TGTGCCAGCAGTGACTCGATCGACAGCAGGGATGGCTACACCTTC
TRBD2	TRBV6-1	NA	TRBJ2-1	CASSEQTSGSSYNEQFF	TGTGCCAGCAGTGAGCAAACTAGCGGGAGCTCCTACAATGAGCAGTTCTTC
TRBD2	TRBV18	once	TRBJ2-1	CASSPWLGSSGGAEQFF	TGTGCCAGCTCACCATGGCTCGGGTCTAGCGGGGGGGCTGAGCAGTTCTTC